This passage covers 16 T cell receptor beta chains from one sample sequenced in a study of T-cell reconstitution after alpha-beta-depleted transplantation in children. Preparation of the TCRbeta library used unique molecular identifiers. TCRdb reprocessed the PCR reads with MiXCR, giving one entry per CDR3 protein. The sample records around 240,000 distinct CDR3 sequences, 9.7% being singletons. The sequencing used PBMCs from the stem cell graft donor, collected from the stem cell graft. The receptors here all came from a human donor who donated a stem cell graft to a child with SCID.

This clonotype was recorded at least ten times. The chain recombines TRBV10-1 with TRBJ2-1; possible D gene TRBD2, 6 bases. Germline CDR1 WNHNN, CDR2 SYGVQD (reference sequence). The CDR3 runs 15 residues. Trimming removed 6 bases at V and 5 bases at J, with 17 bases between. The CDR3 nucleotides read TGCGCCAGCAGCAATGCGGGGCTAGCTAACAATGAGCAGTTCTTC. Its protein is CASSNAGLANNEQFF.

This chain joins TRBV6-5 and TRBJ2-2, with D possibly being TRBD1 (5 bases). CDR3 size: 16 residues. V lost 0 bases to trimming and J lost 1 base, with 9 bases between them. Germline V gene data show CDR1 as MNHEY and CDR2 as SVGAGI. The CDR3 sequence is CASSYSMQGNTGELFF. The CDR3 DNA reads TGTGCCAGCAGTTACTCTATGCAGGGGAACACCGGGGAGCTGTTTTTT.

This clonotype was detected ten times or more. V and J are TRBV6-5 and TRBJ2-7; 7 bases map to TRBD1. There are 14 residues in the CDR3. CDR1 is MNHEY and CDR2 is SVGAGI in the germline V gene. V trimming: 2 bases; J trimming: 3 bases; junction bases outside the gene matches: 4. CDR3 residues: CASSYGTAIYEQYF. CDR3 nucleotides: TGTGCCAGCAGTTACGGGACAGCCATCTACGAGCAGTACTTC.

The V gene is TRBV29-1, the J gene TRBJ2-5; D remains unclear. This CDR3 contains 14 residues. Trimming stripped 0 bases from V and 4 bases from J, with 12 bases between. CDR1 is SQVTM and CDR2 is ANQGSEA in the germline V gene. In DNA, the CDR3 is TGCAGCGTTGAAGATGGGGTAGCCAGAGAGACCCAGTACTTC. Its translation is CSVEDGVARETQYF.

Of note for this clonotype: One junction end disagrees with the germline gene, perhaps due to a read error. The chain couples TRBV5-1 to TRBJ1-5; D not certain. The CDR3 contains 13 residues. The germline V gene has CDR1 SGHRS and CDR2 YFSETQ. DNA of the CDR3: TGCGCCAGCACGGCAGCTGGCAATCAGCCCCGGCATTTT. This gives the protein CASTAAGNQPRHF.

This clonotype was counted at least ten times. The chain joins TRBV5-1 to TRBJ2-5; TRBD1 matches at 9 bases. Germline CDR1 reads SGHRS; CDR2 reads YFSETQ. The J segment lost 2 bases and the V segment lost 4 bases, leaving 6 bases of the junction unmatched. CDR3 length: 15 amino acids. CDR3 coding DNA: TGCGCCAGCAGCACCGGACAGGGGAAACAAGAGACCCAGTACTTC. This codes for CASSTGQGKQETQYF.

The rearrangement joins TRBV19 to TRBJ2-1, with 7 positions matching TRBD2. Germline V gene sequence: CDR1 LNHDA, CDR2 SQIVND (reference sequence). The CDR3 is 14 amino acids. The V gene end was trimmed by 4 bases and the J gene end by 2 bases; junction bases not matched to a gene: 2. Here the CDR3 reads CASSTRGAYNEQFF. The CDR3 DNA follows: TGTGCCAGTAGTACCCGGGGGGCCTACAATGAGCAGTTCTTC.

This clonotype was found many times. This chain connects TRBV20-1 to TRBJ1-2, with a weak D call TRBD1 (6 bases). The CDR3 extends over 13 amino acids. Per germline, CDR1 DFQATT and CDR2 SNEGSKA (reference sequence). V was clipped by 6 bases and J by 0 bases, with 11 bases between them. CDR3 protein: CSAQDSSNYGYTF. CDR3 DNA: TGCAGTGCACAGGACAGCTCTAACTATGGCTACACCTTC.

This clonotype was detected ten times or more. CDR3 protein: CASSQEFTSRASGGYNEQFF. The DNA of the CDR3 is TGTGCCAGCAGCCAAGAGTTTACAAGTCGGGCTAGCGGGGGTTACAATGAGCAGTTCTTC. The chain carries TRBV3-1 and TRBJ2-1, with 10 positions matching TRBD2. Germline V CDR1 and CDR2: LGHDT, YNNKEL (reference sequence). This CDR3 spans 20 amino acids. J gave up 4 bases and V 0 bases, and 15 bases lay outside the gene matches.

This clonotype appeared many times. The chain is built from TRBV5-1 and TRBJ2-7; D gene ambiguous. This CDR3 spans 13 amino acids. Per the germline V gene, CDR1 is SGHRS and CDR2 is YFSETQ. V shed 0 bases and J shed 6 bases, with 10 bases lying between them. CDR3 sequence (DNA): TGCGCCAGCAGCTTGGCGCAGACGGCCGAGCAGTACTTC. Amino acids: CASSLAQTAEQYF.

The table lists this clonotype with a count of one. The chain links TRBV19 to TRBJ1-5, with D maybe TRBD1 (6 bases). CDR3 length equals 14 residues. Trimming removed 6 bases at V and 5 bases at J, with 14 bases between. Germline lookup yields CDR1 LNHDA and CDR2 SQIVND (reference sequence). CDR3 loop: CASRPARGHQPQHF. The CDR3 DNA reads TGTGCCAGTAGGCCCGCCAGGGGACATCAGCCCCAGCATTTT.

The V and J genes are TRBV11-3 and TRBJ2-3, with TRBD2 matching over 8 bases. This CDR3 has 14 amino acids. The germline gives CDR1 SGHNT, CDR2 YENEEA. J gave up 6 bases and V 5 bases, and 7 bases lay outside the gene matches. The CDR3 DNA is TGTGCCAGCAGCCCAGCGGGGGCGGGGGATACGCAGTATTTT. As protein: CASSPAGAGDTQYF. The variable domain in full, completed from reference TRBV11-3 and TRBJ2-3, reads EAGVVQSPRYKIIEKKQPVAFWCNPISGHNTLYWYLQNLGQGPELLIRYENEEAVDDSQLPKDRFSAERLKGVDSTLKIQPAELGDSAVYLCASSPAGAGDTQYFGPGTRLTVL.

V usage is TRBV12-3 or TRBV12-4 and J usage is TRBJ1-2; the match to TRBD1 covers 10 bases. The trim removed 2 bases at V and 5 bases at J, leaving 2 bases unmatched. This CDR3 is built from 14 residues. The CDR3 sequence: CASSLMDRGYGYTF. In DNA, the CDR3 is TGTGCCAGCAGTTTAATGGACAGGGGGTATGGCTACACCTTC.

This chain joins TRBV12-3 or TRBV12-4 and TRBJ1-1, with TRBD1 as a possible D gene (5 bases). Trimming took off 7 bases at V and 3 bases at J, with 15 bases between the two ends. This CDR3 contains 14 residues. CDR3 sequence: CASIPGDSYTEAFF. CDR3 nucleotide sequence: TGTGCCAGCATCCCGGGGGACTCTTACACTGAAGCTTTCTTT.

This clonotype was seen many times. The chain couples TRBV5-1 to TRBJ2-7; the D gene is possibly TRBD2 (7 bases). The CDR3 has 14 amino acids. The V gene's germline CDR1 is SGHRS and CDR2 YFSETQ. V was shortened by 6 bases and J by 4 bases, with 17 bases between the two germline ends. The CDR3 loop reads CASTAGALPYEQYF. The CDR3 region has the DNA TGCGCCAGCACCGCGGGGGCCCTCCCTTACGAGCAGTACTTC.

The table lists this clonotype with many counts. The chain joins TRBV20-1 to TRBJ1-1; 7 bases are shared with TRBD1. This CDR3 has 13 amino acids. The V and J ends lost 6 bases and 4 bases, in that order; junction bases with no gene match: 8. The V gene's germline CDR1 is DFQATT and CDR2 SNEGSKA (reference sequence). The DNA of the CDR3 is TGCAGTGCCAAAAGGGGGCCGACCACTGAAGCTTTCTTT. This gives the protein CSAKRGPTTEAFF.